These 25 T cell receptor beta chains share one sample of origin, sequenced in a study of T cell clonality in common variable immunodeficiency. Only in-frame clones appear in the TCRdb table, and some are missing; sequencing was by immunoSEQ multiplex PCR. Sampling found some 54,000 clones, none seen once. Material for sequencing was peripheral blood mononuclear cells. All receptors come from a person aged 18 to 75 in good health.

This clone was observed a few times. The read ends 3 residues shy of where the CDR3 ends; the end is completed using the germline J gene. The chain recombines TRBV4-2 with TRBJ2-7; D ambiguous. The germline CDR1 and CDR2 sequences are LGHNA and YNFKEQ. This CDR3 is built from 14 residues. Trimming took off 1 base at V and 0 bases at J, with 7 bases between the two ends. CDR3 bases read: TGTGCCAGCAGCCAAGCGCAGAACTCCTACGAG. Protein product: CASSQAQNSYE. In full, the CDR3 reads CASSQAQNSYEQYF.

This clone was detected many times. The part of the CDR3 DNA that was read is TGTGCCTGGAGTGTCGGGGTATCTTTTACCTACGAG. It yields the protein CAWSVGVSFTYE. The complete CDR3 protein is CAWSVGVSFTYEQYF. The chain is built from TRBV30 and TRBJ2-7; tentative D call: TRBD2 (5 bases). The CDR3 end lies 3 residues beyond the end of the read and is filled in from the germline J gene. Germline loops: CDR1 GTSNPN, CDR2 SVGIG (reference sequence). Trimming took off 0 bases at V and 2 bases at J, with 14 bases between the two ends. The CDR3 runs to 15 residues.

This clone was counted many times. Read coverage stops 3 residues before the CDR3 terminus; the germline J gene supplies the remainder. V and J are TRBV7-8 and TRBJ2-1; 13 nucleotides match TRBD2. The J segment lost 9 bases and the V segment lost 1 base, leaving 3 bases of the junction unmatched. The CDR3 runs 15 residues. Looked up from germline, CDR1 is SGHVS and CDR2 is FQNEAQ. Partial CDR3 DNA: TGTGCCAGCAGCTTAGGACTAGCGGGAGGTAGTGAG. Its protein product is CASSLGLAGGSE. The entire CDR3 is CASSLGLAGGSEQFF. The full variable domain, its missing parts supplied by reference TRBV7-8 and TRBJ2-1, is GAGVSQSPRYKVAKRGQDVALRCDPISGHVSLFWYQQALGQGPEFLTYFQNEAQLDKSGLPSDRFFAERPEGSVSTLKIQRTQQEDSAVYLCASSLGLAGGSEQFFGPGTRLTVL.

Worth noting for this clone: The CDR3 end lies 3 residues beyond the end of the read and is filled in from the germline J gene. The chain joins TRBV11-2 to TRBJ1-2, with 8 bases identical to TRBD1. Germline CDR1 reads SGHAT; CDR2 reads FQNNGV. V was clipped by 5 bases and J by 3 bases; unmatched bases: 5. The CDR3 is made up of 14 amino acids. CDR3 in amino acids: CASSQDREHYGYTF. Incomplete CDR3 DNA: TGTGCCAGCAGCCAGGACAGGGAACACTATGGC.

This clone was seen many times. The missing CDR3 end, 3 residues past where the read stops, is filled in from the germline J gene. The gene calls are TRBV7-3 and TRBJ1-4, with 8 bases that match TRBD1. CDR1 and CDR2 from the germline V gene are SGHTA and FQGTGA. The CDR3 is 13 amino acids. Trimming removed 6 bases from V and 3 bases from J; junction bases left unmatched: 0. The CDR3 bases that were read are TGTGCCAGCAGACAGGGGGCTAATGAAAAA. Translation gives CASRQGANEK. The entire CDR3 sequence reads CASRQGANEKLFF.

In regard to this clone: The read ends 3 residues shy of where the CDR3 ends; the end is completed using the germline J gene. The chain couples TRBV7-9 to TRBJ2-5; weak D call: TRBD2 (5 bases). The V end lost 3 bases, the J end lost 5 bases, and 7 bases lay between the germline ends. Germline V gene data show CDR1 as SEHNR and CDR2 as FQNEAQ (reference sequence). This CDR3 region has 12 residues. The DNA read from the CDR3 is TGTGCCAGCAGCTTGAGGGTTGAGACC. This translates into CASSLRVET. The full CDR3 is CASSLRVETQYF.

This clone appeared many times. The CDR3 end lies 3 residues beyond the end of the read and is filled in from the germline J gene. The gene calls are TRBV20-1 and TRBJ2-7; D unresolved. Germline CDR1 is DFQATT and CDR2 is SNEGSKA (reference sequence). Between the trimmed V and J ends, which lost 4 bases and 5 bases, there was a span of 15 bases. The CDR3 loop spans 13 amino acids. The CDR3 spells CSATVGALDEQYF. The covered CDR3 bases are TGCAGTGCTACCGTGGGCGCTTTAGACGAG.

This clone was counted at least ten times. Read sequence stops 3 residues before the CDR3 end, and the germline J gene provides the missing end. The V and J genes are TRBV5-1 and TRBJ2-1, with D possibly TRBD1 on 6 matching bases. V lost 5 bases to trimming and J lost 3 bases, with 12 bases between them. CDR1 and CDR2 (germline): SGHRS, YFSETQ. This CDR3 region has 14 residues. The DNA read from the CDR3 is TGCGCCAGCAGACCAGGGGAGTACTACAATGAG. Amino acids: CASRPGEYYNE. The full-length CDR3 reads as CASRPGEYYNEQFF. The entire variable domain, with the rest obtained from reference TRBV5-1 and TRBJ2-1, is as follows: KAGVTQTPRYLIKTRGQQVTLSCSPISGHRSVSWYQQTPGQGLQFLFEYFSETQRNKGNFPGRFSGRQFSNSRSEMNVSTLELGDSALYLCASRPGEYYNEQFFGPGTRLTVL.

This clone showed up many times. Read coverage stops 3 residues before the CDR3 terminus; the germline J gene supplies the remainder. The rearrangement links TRBV6-1 to TRBJ1-2; D unresolved. Germline CDR1 MNHNS, CDR2 SASEGT. CDR3 size: 14 residues. Trimming stripped 4 bases from V and 4 bases from J, with 13 bases between. The chain's CDR3 is CASSVLAQSYGYTF. CDR3 bases read: TGTGCCAGCAGTGTCCTCGCTCAGTCCTATGGC.

The sample holds many counts of this clone. The read terminates 3 residues before the CDR3 end, so the remaining end is supplied by the germline J gene. The J gene is TRBJ2-3, the V gene TRBV20-1, with D tentatively TRBD2 (7 bases). This CDR3 is built from 12 residues. The V gene's germline CDR1 is DFQATT and CDR2 SNEGSKA (reference sequence). The CDR3 DNA, read in part, is TGCAGCGCTCGGGGGGCCACAGATACG. Translation gives CSARGATDT. The whole CDR3 reads CSARGATDTQYF.

This clone was seen many times. The CDR3 extends 3 residues past the end of the read, so its final part is completed from the germline J gene. The chain has TRBV7-9 and TRBJ2-1; D may be TRBD1 (6 bases). The CDR3 covers 14 residues. The V gene lost 6 bases and the J gene lost 7 bases, with 16 bases spanning the gap. Per the germline V gene, CDR1 is SEHNR and CDR2 is FQNEAQ (reference sequence). CDR3: CASSFHLDRNEQFF. The covered CDR3 bases are TGTGCCAGCAGTTTTCATTTAGACAGGAATGAG.

This clone was counted many times. The read finishes 3 residues shy of the CDR3 end, and the germline J gene is used to complete it. The rearrangement uses TRBV30 and TRBJ1-4, with a tentative D call TRBD1 (5 bases). CDR3 length: 13 residues. Trimming stripped 2 bases from V and 7 bases from J, with 11 bases between. Germline V lookup: CDR1 GTSNPN, CDR2 SVGIG (reference sequence). CDR3 sequence: CAWSSGWGEKLFF. The sequenced part of the CDR3 DNA is TGTGCCTGGAGTTCAGGGTGGGGTGAAAAA.

There are many counts of this clone. Read data end 3 residues before the CDR3 end; the end is taken from the germline J gene. The chain links TRBV18 to TRBJ2-7, with D possibly TRBD1 on 5 matching bases. The CDR3 is made up of 13 amino acids. Germline-derived CDR1 and CDR2 are KGHSH and LQKENI. V was clipped by 4 bases and J by 5 bases, with 12 bases between them. CDR3 residues: CASSLGWGDEQYF. The part of the CDR3 DNA that was read is TGTGCCAGCTCACTGGGGTGGGGCGACGAG. Drawing the rest from reference TRBV18 and TRBJ2-7, the complete variable domain is NAGVMQNPRHLVRRRGQEARLRCSPMKGHSHVYWYRQLPEEGLKFMVYLQKENIIDESGMPKERFSAEFPKEGPSILRIQQVVRGDSAAYFCASSLGWGDEQYFGPGTRLTVT.

This clone has ten or more counts. The CDR3 end lies 3 residues beyond the end of the read and is filled in from the germline J gene. Other nucleotide sequences in the sample specify the same CDR3. The rearrangement links TRBV14 to TRBJ1-2, with 9 bases fitting TRBD1. The germline V gene encodes CDR1 SGHDN and CDR2 FVKESK. V shed 2 bases, J shed 2 bases, and the junction held 6 bases outside the gene matches. The CDR3 totals 16 residues. CDR3 DNA (partial): TGTGCCAGCAGCCAAAGGACCGGGACAGGGAACTATGGC. Translating it yields CASSQRTGTGNYG. The complete CDR3 sequence is CASSQRTGTGNYGYTF.

This clone was seen many times. The covered CDR3 bases are TGTGCCAGCAGTGCTACAGATACG. Encoded protein: CASSATDT. From start to end, the CDR3 is CASSATDTQYF. The V call is TRBV6-1, the J call TRBJ2-3; no clear D gene. From the germline J gene comes the end of the CDR3, since the read stops 3 residues before it. The CDR3 has 11 amino acids. Deletions cut 4 bases from V and 3 bases from J, with 2 bases between. CDR1 and CDR2 (germline): MNHNS, SASEGT.

The sample holds a few counts of this clone. Compared with germline, one end of the junction differs, possibly owing to a read error. The CDR3 end falls 3 residues outside the read, so it is completed with the germline J gene. The chain employs TRBV20-1 and TRBJ2-3; D might be TRBD1 (5 bases). The CDR3 spans 14 residues. Germline V gives CDR1 DFQATT, CDR2 SNEGSKA (reference sequence). The CDR3 spells CSARVGQGTDTQYF. Partial CDR3 DNA: TGCAGTGCTAGAGTGGGGCAGGGCACGGATACG.

This clone has a count of ten or more. The read is 3 residues too short to cover the CDR3 end, so that end is filled in from the germline J gene. This sequence joins TRBV2 and TRBJ2-7, with 10 bases lining up with TRBD1. J gave up 6 bases and V 5 bases, and 13 bases lay outside the gene matches. The germline V gene encodes CDR1 SNHLY and CDR2 FYNNEI. The CDR3 consists of 16 residues. The sequenced part of the CDR3 DNA is TGTGCCAGCAGTAATGGACCCGGGACAGGGGAGCGCGAG. This encodes CASSNGPGTGERE. The whole CDR3 sequence reads CASSNGPGTGEREQYF.

This clone was counted many times. The observed sequence ends 3 residues before the CDR3 terminus, with the missing tail filled in from the germline J gene. The chain uses TRBV7-9 and TRBJ1-4, with a weak D call TRBD1 (5 bases). The CDR3 is made up of 13 amino acids. Per the germline V gene, CDR1 is SEHNR and CDR2 is FQNEAQ (reference sequence). V was cut by 5 bases and J by 8 bases, with 12 bases left in between. CDR3 residues: CASSPTGEEKLFF. The CDR3 bases that were read are TGTGCCAGCAGCCCCACGGGGGAGGAAAAA.

This clone was observed many times. The CDR3 is cut off 3 residues early in the read; its end comes from the germline J gene. The chain combines TRBV5-5 with TRBJ2-7, with a possible D match to TRBD1 (5 bases). The V end lost 1 base, the J end lost 2 bases, and 10 bases lay between the germline ends. Germline-derived CDR1 and CDR2 are SGHKS and YYEKEE (reference sequence). The CDR3 loop spans 14 amino acids. CDR3 DNA (partial): TGTGCCAGCAGCTTGTCACAGGCAACCTACGAG. It encodes CASSLSQATYE. The CDR3 in full is CASSLSQATYEQYF.

This clone has ten or more counts. The observed sequence ends 3 residues before the CDR3 terminus, with the missing tail filled in from the germline J gene. The chain joins TRBV5-1 to TRBJ2-1, with TRBD2 identical over 15 bases. The V segment lost 4 bases and the J segment 4 bases; nucleotides outside the gene matches: 6. CDR3 size: 17 residues. CDR1 is SGHRS, CDR2 YFSETQ, per germline. CDR3 residues: CASSRTSGGATYNEQFF. The covered CDR3 bases are TGCGCCAGCAGCAGGACTAGCGGGGGGGCAACGTACAATGAG.

This clone was counted ten times or more. The CDR3 goes on 3 residues after the read ends, and that part is filled in from the germline J gene. V gene TRBV7-9 combines with J gene TRBJ1-2; 9 bases line up with TRBD1. Trimming took 5 bases from V and 7 from J; bases not matched to a gene: 8. Germline CDR1 SEHNR, CDR2 FQNEAQ (reference sequence). The CDR3 has 14 amino acids. The covered CDR3 bases are TGTGCCAGCAGCCCGGGACAGGGTCTACTTGGC. Translated: CASSPGQGLLG. The whole CDR3 region reads CASSPGQGLLGYTF.

This clone was picked up a small number of times. CDR3 region: CAWSVRDRLSNTIYF. CDR3 bases read: TGTGCCTGGAGTGTTCGGGACAGGTTATCAAACACC. The chain uses TRBV30 and TRBJ1-3; 8 nucleotides align to TRBD1. The CDR3 end lies 3 residues beyond the end of the read and is filled in from the germline J gene. Germline loops: CDR1 GTSNPN, CDR2 SVGIG (reference sequence). The CDR3 is 15 residues long. J lost 6 bases, V lost 0 bases, and 7 bases had no gene match.

This clone was seen many times. The read terminates 3 residues ahead of where the CDR3 ends, so the germline J gene completes it. V gene TRBV29-1 combines with J gene TRBJ2-3; the match to TRBD2 covers 7 bases. The CDR3 covers 17 residues. The ends lost 5 bases at V and 1 base at J; junction bases unmatched: 15. CDR1 and CDR2 from the germline V gene are SQVTM and ANQGSEA. CDR3 residues: CSVSSFGSGARTDTQYF. CDR3 DNA (partial): TGCAGCGTTTCCTCCTTCGGCAGCGGGGCCCGCACAGATACG.

With regard to this clone: The sequence runs out 3 residues before the end of the CDR3; the remainder is reconstructed from the germline J gene. The V and J genes are TRBV18 and TRBJ2-5; maybe TRBD1 (5 bases). V lost 3 bases to trimming and J lost 2 bases, with 7 bases between them. Germline assignment: CDR1 KGHSH and CDR2 LQKENI. This CDR3 region has 13 residues. Partial CDR3 DNA: TGTGCCAGCTCACCCGGACATCAAGAGACC. Translation: CASSPGHQET. The whole CDR3 region reads CASSPGHQETQYF.

There are many counts of this clone. The sequenced fragment ends 3 residues before the CDR3 boundary, so the rest is inferred from the germline J gene. This chain uses TRBV20-1 with TRBJ2-7; TRBD2 aligns across 9 bases. Trimming cost V 6 bases and J 5 bases; bases outside gene matches: 11. Germline V gives CDR1 DFQATT, CDR2 SNEGSKA (reference sequence). This CDR3 is 14 amino acids long. The CDR3 sequence is CSASSGGRANEQYF. The covered CDR3 bases are TGCAGTGCATCCAGTGGCGGGAGGGCTAACGAG.